This T cell receptor beta chain emerged from a study of T cell responses to AZD1222 COVID-19 vaccine. Assay: immunoSEQ multiplex PCR; the TCRdb copy retains only in-frame clones and omits some. In the table there are approximately 110,000 clones, nearly 90% of which are singletons. The CDR3 consists of 14 residues. Losses at the gene ends were 1 base for V and 0 bases for J; bases not matched to a gene: 0. Looked up from germline, CDR1 is MNHNS and CDR2 is SASEGT. The chain recombines TRBV6-1 with TRBJ2-7, with 7 bases identical to TRBD1. The TCR sequence derives from an adult in good health. Sample: peripheral blood, taken on day 0 of AZD1222 vaccination. Here the CDR3 reads CASSEGTGSYEQYF. CDR3 sequence (DNA): TGTGCCAGCAGTGAAGGGACAGGCTCCTACGAGCAGTACTTC.